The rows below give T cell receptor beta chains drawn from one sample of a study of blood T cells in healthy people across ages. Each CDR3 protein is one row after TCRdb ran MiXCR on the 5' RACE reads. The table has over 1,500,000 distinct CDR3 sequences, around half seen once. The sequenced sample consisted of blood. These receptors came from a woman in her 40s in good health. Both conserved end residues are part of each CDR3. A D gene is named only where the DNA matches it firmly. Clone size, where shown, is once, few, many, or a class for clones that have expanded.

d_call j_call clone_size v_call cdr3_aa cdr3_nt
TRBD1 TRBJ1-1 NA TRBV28 CASRAHRGQGTEAFF TGTGCCAGCAGAGCACACAGGGGGCAGGGGACTGAAGCTTTCTTT
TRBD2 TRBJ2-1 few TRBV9 CASSIKPGGPGNEQFF TGTGCCAGCAGCATAAAACCGGGGGGGCCAGGGAATGAGCAGTTCTTC
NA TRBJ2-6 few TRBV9 CASSQDVRYSGANVLTF TGTGCCAGCAGCCAGGACGTAAGATACTCTGGGGCCAACGTCCTGACTTTC
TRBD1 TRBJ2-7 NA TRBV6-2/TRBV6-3 CASSYNLGTGGWNEQYF TGTGCCAGCAGTTACAACCTTGGGACAGGGGGATGGAACGAGCAGTACTTC
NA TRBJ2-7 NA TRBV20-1 CSASWPKNSYEQYF TGCAGTGCTAGTTGGCCGAAAAACTCCTACGAGCAGTACTTC
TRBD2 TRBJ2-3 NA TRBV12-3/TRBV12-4 CASSFPSGGGTDTQYF TGTGCCAGCAGTTTCCCTAGCGGGGGCGGCACAGATACGCAGTATTTT
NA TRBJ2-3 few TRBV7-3 CASSLRQKNTDTQYF TGTGCCAGCAGCTTACGCCAGAAAAACACAGATACGCAGTATTTT
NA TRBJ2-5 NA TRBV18 CASSPPYSRGETQYF TGTGCCAGCTCACCACCATACAGCCGCGGGGAGACCCAGTACTTC
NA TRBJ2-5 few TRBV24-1 CATSEGGLETQYF TGTGCCACCAGTGAGGGGGGCCTGGAGACCCAGTACTTC
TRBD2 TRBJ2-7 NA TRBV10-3 CAISVPAGGVPRSYNEQYF TGTGCCATCAGTGTTCCAGCGGGGGGTGTACCACGATCCTACAATGAGCAGTACTTC
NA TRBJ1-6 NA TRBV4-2 CASSQERGNNSPLHF TGTGCCAGCAGCCAGGAGAGGGGCAATAATTCACCCCTCCACTTT
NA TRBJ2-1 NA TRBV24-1 CATSARDGRYNEQFF TGTGCCACCAGTGCCCGGGACGGCCGTTACAATGAGCAGTTCTTC
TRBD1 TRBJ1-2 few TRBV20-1 CSARQGGNYGYTF TGCAGTGCCAGACAGGGTGGGAACTATGGCTACACCTTC
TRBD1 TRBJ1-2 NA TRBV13 CASSSSQMGQHYGYTF TGTGCCAGCAGCTCTAGCCAAATGGGACAGCACTATGGCTACACCTTC
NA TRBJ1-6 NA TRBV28 CASLPNSPLHF TGTGCCAGCCTACCAAATTCACCCCTCCACTTT
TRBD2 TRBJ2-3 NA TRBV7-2 CASSLTGLAGGTPTDTQYF TGTGCCAGCAGCTTAACCGGACTAGCGGGGGGGACTCCCACGGATACGCAGTATTTT
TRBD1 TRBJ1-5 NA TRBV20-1 CSASGTAYQPQHF TGCAGTGCTTCCGGGACAGCTTATCAGCCCCAGCATTTT
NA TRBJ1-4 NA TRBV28 CASSRGQTKEKLFF TGTGCCAGCAGCCGCGGACAGACAAAAGAAAAACTGTTTTTT
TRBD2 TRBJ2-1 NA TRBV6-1 CASSGSAGGSVNEQFF TGTGCCAGCAGTGGCAGCGCGGGGGGGTCTGTAAATGAGCAGTTCTTC
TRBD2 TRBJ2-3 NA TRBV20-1 CSAMTSGVTDTQYF TGCAGTGCCATGACTAGCGGCGTCACAGATACGCAGTATTTT
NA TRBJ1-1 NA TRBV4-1 CASSQVMSGKVSEAFF TGCGCCAGCAGCCAAGTTATGTCGGGGAAGGTCTCTGAAGCTTTCTTT
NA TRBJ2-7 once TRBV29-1 CSVIRDRASYEQYF TGCAGCGTGATCCGGGATAGAGCGTCCTACGAGCAGTACTTC
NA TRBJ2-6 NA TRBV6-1 CASSERKGTGGANVLTF TGTGCCAGCAGTGAAAGGAAGGGAACGGGTGGGGCCAACGTCCTGACTTTC
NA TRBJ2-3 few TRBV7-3 CASSNGGGADTQYF TGTGCCAGCAGTAATGGTGGGGGTGCAGATACGCAGTATTTT
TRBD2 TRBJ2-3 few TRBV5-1 CASSRQPSGSTDTQYF TGCGCCAGCAGCCGACAGCCTAGCGGTTCCACAGATACGCAGTATTTT
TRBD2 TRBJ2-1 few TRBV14 CASSQAGLAHNEQFF TGTGCCAGCAGCCAAGCGGGACTAGCCCACAATGAGCAGTTCTTC
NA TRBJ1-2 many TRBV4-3 CASRRGDYGYTF TGCGCCAGCAGACGAGGGGACTATGGCTACACCTTC
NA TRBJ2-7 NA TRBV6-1 CASSEDPGFPYEQYF TGTGCCAGCAGTGAAGACCCAGGGTTCCCCTACGAGCAGTACTTC
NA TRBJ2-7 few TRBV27 CASFSPSGGSYEQYF TGTGCCAGCTTTTCACCTTCAGGCGGTTCCTACGAGCAGTACTTC
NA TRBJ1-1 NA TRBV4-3 CASSQDHGGNTEAFF TGCGCCAGCAGCCAAGATCACGGGGGCAACACTGAAGCTTTCTTT
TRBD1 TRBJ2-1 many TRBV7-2 CASSRRDRDEQFF TGTGCCAGCAGCCGCCGGGACAGGGATGAGCAGTTCTTC
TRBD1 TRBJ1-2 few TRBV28 CASSLSSTGTYGYTF TGTGCCAGCAGTTTGAGTTCGACAGGGACCTATGGCTACACCTTC
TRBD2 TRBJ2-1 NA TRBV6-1 CAVGLLGSNEQFF TGTGCCGTGGGACTACTGGGCTCTAATGAGCAGTTCTTC
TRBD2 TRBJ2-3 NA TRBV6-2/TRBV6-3 CASSFTSGSSTDTQYF TGTGCCAGCAGTTTCACTAGCGGGTCCAGCACAGATACGCAGTATTTT
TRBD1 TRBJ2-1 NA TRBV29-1 CSVSPGTEYNEQFF TGCAGCGTGAGCCCTGGGACAGAATACAATGAGCAGTTCTTC
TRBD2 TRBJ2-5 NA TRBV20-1 CSAHLAGGTQMETQYF TGCAGTGCCCACTTAGCGGGGGGGACCCAAATGGAGACCCAGTACTTC
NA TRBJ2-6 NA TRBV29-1 CSVARDTDSGANVLTF TGCAGCGTAGCCCGGGACACGGACTCTGGGGCCAACGTCCTGACTTTC
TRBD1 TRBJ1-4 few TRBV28 CASSSRDRVEEKLFF TGTGCCAGCAGTTCCCGCGACAGGGTTGAGGAAAAACTGTTTTTT
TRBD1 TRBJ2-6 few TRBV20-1 CSARDFGTGGSGANVLTF TGCAGTGCTAGAGATTTCGGGACAGGGGGGTCCGGGGCCAACGTCCTGACTTTC
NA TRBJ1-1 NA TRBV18 CASSPRESEAFF TGTGCCAGCTCACCACGGGAGTCTGAAGCTTTCTTT
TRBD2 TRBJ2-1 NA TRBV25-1 CASSESIAGGQNEQFF TGTGCCAGCAGTGAATCCATAGCGGGGGGCCAAAATGAGCAGTTCTTC
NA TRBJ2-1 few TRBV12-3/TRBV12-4 CASSSPAGQYNEQFF TGTGCCAGCAGCTCACCTGCGGGACAGTACAATGAGCAGTTCTTC
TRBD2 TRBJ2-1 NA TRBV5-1 CASSTSSGGANEQFF TGCGCCAGTAGCACCTCTAGCGGGGGGGCCAATGAGCAGTTCTTC